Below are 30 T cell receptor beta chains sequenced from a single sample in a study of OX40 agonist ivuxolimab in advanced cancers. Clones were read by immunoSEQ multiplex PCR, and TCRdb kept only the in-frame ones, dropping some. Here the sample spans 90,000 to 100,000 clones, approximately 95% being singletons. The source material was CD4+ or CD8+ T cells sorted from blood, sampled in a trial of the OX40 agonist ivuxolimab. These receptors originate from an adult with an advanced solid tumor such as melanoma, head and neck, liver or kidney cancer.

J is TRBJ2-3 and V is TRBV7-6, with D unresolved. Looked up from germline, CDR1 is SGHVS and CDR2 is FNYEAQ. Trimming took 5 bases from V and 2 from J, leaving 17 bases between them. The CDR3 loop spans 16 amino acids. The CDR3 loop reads CASSTSMTLSTDTQYF. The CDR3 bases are TGTGCCAGCAGCACCAGCATGACTCTCTCCACAGATACGCAGTATTTT.

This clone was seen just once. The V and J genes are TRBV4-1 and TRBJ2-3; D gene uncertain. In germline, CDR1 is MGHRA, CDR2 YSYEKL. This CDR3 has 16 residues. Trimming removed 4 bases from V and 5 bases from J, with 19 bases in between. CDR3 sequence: CASSLPTRLDLDTQYF. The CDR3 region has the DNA TGCGCCAGCAGCCTCCCTACGAGATTAGACTTAGATACGCAGTATTTT.

CDR3 in amino acids: CASSFAGWNEQYF. For the CDR3, the DNA is TGTGCCAGTAGTTTCGCGGGTTGGAACGAGCAGTACTTC. The chain has TRBV19 and TRBJ2-7, with D possibly being TRBD2 (5 bases). The CDR3 runs 13 residues. Trimming shortened V by 5 bases and J by 5 bases, and 13 bases separated the two germline ends. Per the germline V gene, CDR1 is LNHDA and CDR2 is SQIVND (reference sequence).

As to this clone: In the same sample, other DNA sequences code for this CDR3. CDR3 residues: CASSSRDRGYEQYF. The CDR3 bases are TGTGCCAGCAGCTCCCGAGACAGGGGCTACGAGCAGTACTTC. This chain connects TRBV7-9 to TRBJ2-7; 8 nucleotides agree with TRBD1. Per germline, CDR1 SEHNR and CDR2 FQNEAQ (reference sequence). The CDR3 consists of 14 residues. With V trimmed by 4 bases and J by 3 bases, 5 bases remained unmatched.

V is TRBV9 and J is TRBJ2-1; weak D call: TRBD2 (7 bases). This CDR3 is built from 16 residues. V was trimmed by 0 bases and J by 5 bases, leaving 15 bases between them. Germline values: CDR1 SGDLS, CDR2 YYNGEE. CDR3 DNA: TGTGCCAGCAGCGTAGGGGGGCGGGAGTTAAACAATGAGCAGTTCTTC. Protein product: CASSVGGRELNNEQFF.

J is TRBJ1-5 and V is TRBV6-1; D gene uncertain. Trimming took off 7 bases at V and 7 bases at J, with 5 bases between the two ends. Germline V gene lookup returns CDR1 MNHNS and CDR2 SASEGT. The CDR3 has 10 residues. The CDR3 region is CASTEQPQHF. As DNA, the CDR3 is TGTGCCAGCACCGAACAGCCCCAGCATTTT.

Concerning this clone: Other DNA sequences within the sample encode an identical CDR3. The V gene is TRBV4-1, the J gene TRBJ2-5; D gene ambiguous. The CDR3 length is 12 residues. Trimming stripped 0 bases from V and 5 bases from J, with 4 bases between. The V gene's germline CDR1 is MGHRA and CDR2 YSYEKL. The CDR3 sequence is CASSQDLETQYF. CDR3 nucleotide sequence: TGCGCCAGCAGCCAAGACCTGGAGACCCAGTACTTC.

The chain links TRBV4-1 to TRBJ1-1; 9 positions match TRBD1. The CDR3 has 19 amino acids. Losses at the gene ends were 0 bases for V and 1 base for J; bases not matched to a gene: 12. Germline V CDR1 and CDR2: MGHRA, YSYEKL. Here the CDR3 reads CASSQDRAAAGQGNTEAFF. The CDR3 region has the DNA TGCGCCAGCAGCCAAGATAGGGCCGCCGCGGGACAGGGGAACACTGAAGCTTTCTTT.

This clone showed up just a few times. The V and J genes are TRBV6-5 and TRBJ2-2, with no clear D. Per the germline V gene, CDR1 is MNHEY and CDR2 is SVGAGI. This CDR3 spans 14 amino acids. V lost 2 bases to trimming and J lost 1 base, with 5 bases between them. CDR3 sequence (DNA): TGTGCCAGCAGTTACACTGGGAACACCGGGGAGCTGTTTTTT. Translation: CASSYTGNTGELFF.

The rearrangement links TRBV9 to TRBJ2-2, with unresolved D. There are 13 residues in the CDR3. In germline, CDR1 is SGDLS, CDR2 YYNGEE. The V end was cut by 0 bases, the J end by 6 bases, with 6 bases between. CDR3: CASSVESPGELFF. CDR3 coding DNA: TGTGCCAGCAGCGTAGAATCCCCCGGGGAGCTGTTTTTT.

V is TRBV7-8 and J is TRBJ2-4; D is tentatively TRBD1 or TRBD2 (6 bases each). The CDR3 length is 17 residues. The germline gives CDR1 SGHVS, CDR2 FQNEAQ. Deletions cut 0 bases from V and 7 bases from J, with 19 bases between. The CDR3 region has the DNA TGTGCCAGCAGCTTAGCGCCTAGGGGGGTCCCCAGGAACATTCAGTACTTC. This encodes CASSLAPRGVPRNIQYF.

The CDR3 DNA reads TGTGCCAGCAGCGACAGCCAAGCCGGGACAGGGTCGTACGAGCAGTACTTC. Translating it yields CASSDSQAGTGSYEQYF. The genes are TRBV9 and TRBJ2-7, with 9 bases identical to TRBD1. In germline, CDR1 is SGDLS, CDR2 YYNGEE. V gave up 3 bases and J gave up 4 bases; unmatched junction bases: 14. This CDR3 contains 17 residues. Full variable domain (missing parts from reference TRBV9 and TRBJ2-7): DSGVTQTPKHLITATGQRVTLRCSPRSGDLSVYWYQQSLDQGLQFLIQYYNGEERAKGNILERFSAQQFPDLHSELNLSSLELGDSALYFCASSDSQAGTGSYEQYFGPGTRLTVT.

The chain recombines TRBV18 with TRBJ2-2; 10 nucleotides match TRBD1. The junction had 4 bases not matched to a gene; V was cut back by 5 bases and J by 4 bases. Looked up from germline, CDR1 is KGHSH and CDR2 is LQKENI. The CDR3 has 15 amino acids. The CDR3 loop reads CASSATGGRTGELFF. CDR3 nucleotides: TGTGCCAGCTCAGCGACAGGGGGCCGCACCGGGGAGCTGTTTTTT.

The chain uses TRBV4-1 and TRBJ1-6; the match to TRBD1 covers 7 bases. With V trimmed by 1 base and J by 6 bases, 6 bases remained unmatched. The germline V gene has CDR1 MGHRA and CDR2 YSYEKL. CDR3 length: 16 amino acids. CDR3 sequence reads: CASSQGQGVGNSPLHF. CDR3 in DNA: TGCGCCAGCAGCCAAGGTCAGGGGGTTGGTAATTCACCCCTCCACTTT.

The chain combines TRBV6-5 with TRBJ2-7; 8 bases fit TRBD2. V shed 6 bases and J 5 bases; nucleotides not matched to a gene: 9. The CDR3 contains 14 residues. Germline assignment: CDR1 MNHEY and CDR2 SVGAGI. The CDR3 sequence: CASSPISGTHEQYF. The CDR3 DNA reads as TGTGCCAGCAGCCCGATTAGCGGGACCCACGAGCAGTACTTC.

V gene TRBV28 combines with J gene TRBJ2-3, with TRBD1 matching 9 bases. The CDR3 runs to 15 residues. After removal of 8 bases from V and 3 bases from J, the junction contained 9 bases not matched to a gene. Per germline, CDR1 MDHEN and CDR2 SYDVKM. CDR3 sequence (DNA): TGTGCCAGCCTCTTCCCGGACAGGGGAACAGATACGCAGTATTTT. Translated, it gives CASLFPDRGTDTQYF.

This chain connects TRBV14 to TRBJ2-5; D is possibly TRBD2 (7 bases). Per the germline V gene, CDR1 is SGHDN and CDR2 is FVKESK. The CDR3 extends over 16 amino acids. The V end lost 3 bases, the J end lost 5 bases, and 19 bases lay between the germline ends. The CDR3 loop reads CASSHRGAILRETQYF. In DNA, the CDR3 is TGTGCCAGCAGCCATCGGGGGGCGATCCTTCGGGAGACCCAGTACTTC. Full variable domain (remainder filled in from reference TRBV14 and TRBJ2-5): EAGVTQFPSHSVIEKGQTVTLRCDPISGHDNLYWYRRVMGKEIKFLLHFVKESKQDESGMPNNRFLAERTGGTYSTLKVQPAELEDSGVYFCASSHRGAILRETQYFGPGTRLLVL.

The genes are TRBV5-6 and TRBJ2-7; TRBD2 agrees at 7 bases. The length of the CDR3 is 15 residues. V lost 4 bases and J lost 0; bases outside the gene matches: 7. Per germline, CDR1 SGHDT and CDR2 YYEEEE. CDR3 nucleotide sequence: TGTGCCAGCAGCCCCGCGGGGGTCCTCTCCTACGAGCAGTACTTC. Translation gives CASSPAGVLSYEQYF. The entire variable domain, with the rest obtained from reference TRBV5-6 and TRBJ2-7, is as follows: DAGVTQSPTHLIKTRGQQVTLRCSPKSGHDTVSWYQQALGQGPQFIFQYYEEEERQRGNFPDRFSGHQFPNYSSELNVNALLLGDSALYLCASSPAGVLSYEQYFGPGTRLTVT.

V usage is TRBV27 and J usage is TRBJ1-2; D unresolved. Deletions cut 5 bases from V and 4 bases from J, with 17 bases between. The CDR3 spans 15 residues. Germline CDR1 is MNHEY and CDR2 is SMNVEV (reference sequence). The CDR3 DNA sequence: TGTGCCAGCAGTGCTGTGGGAGATTTTCTCTATGGCTACACCTTC. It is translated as CASSAVGDFLYGYTF.

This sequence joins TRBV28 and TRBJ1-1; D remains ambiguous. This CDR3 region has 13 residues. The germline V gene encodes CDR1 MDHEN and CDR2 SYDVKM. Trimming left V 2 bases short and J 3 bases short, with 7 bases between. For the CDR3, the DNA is TGTGCCAGCAGTTTACCGGGTTACACTGAAGCTTTCTTT. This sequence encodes CASSLPGYTEAFF.

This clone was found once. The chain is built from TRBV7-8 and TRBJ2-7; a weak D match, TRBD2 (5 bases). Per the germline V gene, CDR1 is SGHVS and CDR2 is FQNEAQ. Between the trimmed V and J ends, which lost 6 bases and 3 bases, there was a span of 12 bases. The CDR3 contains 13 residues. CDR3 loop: CASSPHGVYEQYF. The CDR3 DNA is TGTGCCAGCAGTCCCCACGGGGTCTACGAGCAGTACTTC.

This CDR3 reads CASSSWTSGNEQFF. Written as DNA, the CDR3 is TGTGCCAGCAGCTCATGGACTAGCGGCAATGAGCAGTTCTTC. The genes are TRBV9 and TRBJ2-1, with 10 bases lining up with TRBD2. The junction had 4 bases not matched to a gene; V was cut back by 4 bases and J by 6 bases. The germline V gene has CDR1 SGDLS and CDR2 YYNGEE. CDR3 length: 14 residues.

The DNA for the CDR3 is TGCGCCAGCACCCCAAGTCTGGGACAGGGGAACACCGGGGAGCTGTTTTTT. This gives the protein CASTPSLGQGNTGELFF. The V and J genes are TRBV4-3 and TRBJ2-2, with 9 nucleotides matching TRBD1. The germline V gene has CDR1 LGHNA and CDR2 YSLEER. The CDR3 is made up of 17 amino acids. Trimming cost V 7 bases and J 1 base; bases outside gene matches: 10.

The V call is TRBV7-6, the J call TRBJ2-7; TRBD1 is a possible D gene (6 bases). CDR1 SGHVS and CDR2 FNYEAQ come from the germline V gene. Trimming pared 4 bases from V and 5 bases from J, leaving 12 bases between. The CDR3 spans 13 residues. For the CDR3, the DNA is TGTGCCAGCAGCTGGGAAACAGGGAACGAGCAGTACTTC. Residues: CASSWETGNEQYF.

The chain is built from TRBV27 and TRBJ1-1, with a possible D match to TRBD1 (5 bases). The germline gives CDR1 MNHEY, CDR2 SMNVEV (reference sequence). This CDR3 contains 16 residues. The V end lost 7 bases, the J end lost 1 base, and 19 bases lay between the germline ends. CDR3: CASNPDRALWNTEAFF. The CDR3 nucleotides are TGTGCCAGCAATCCCGACAGAGCTTTATGGAACACTGAAGCTTTCTTT.

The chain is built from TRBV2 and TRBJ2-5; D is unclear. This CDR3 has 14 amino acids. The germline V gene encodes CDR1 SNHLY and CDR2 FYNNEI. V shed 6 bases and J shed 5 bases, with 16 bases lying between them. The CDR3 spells CASRSGVLRETQYF. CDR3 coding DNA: TGTGCCAGCAGGTCTGGGGTCCTTCGGGAGACCCAGTACTTC.

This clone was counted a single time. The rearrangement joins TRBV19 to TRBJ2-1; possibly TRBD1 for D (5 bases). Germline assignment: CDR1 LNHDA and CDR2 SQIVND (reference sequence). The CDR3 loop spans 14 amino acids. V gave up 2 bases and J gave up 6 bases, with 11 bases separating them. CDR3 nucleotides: TGTGCCAGTAGTATACTACAGGCGACCAATGAGCAGTTCTTC. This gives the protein CASSILQATNEQFF.

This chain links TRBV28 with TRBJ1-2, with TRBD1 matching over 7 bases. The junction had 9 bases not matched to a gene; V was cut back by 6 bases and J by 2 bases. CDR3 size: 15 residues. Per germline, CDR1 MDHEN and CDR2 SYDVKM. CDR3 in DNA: TGTGCCAGCAGCTCCAGACAGGGCGAGAACTATGGCTACACCTTC. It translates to CASSSRQGENYGYTF.

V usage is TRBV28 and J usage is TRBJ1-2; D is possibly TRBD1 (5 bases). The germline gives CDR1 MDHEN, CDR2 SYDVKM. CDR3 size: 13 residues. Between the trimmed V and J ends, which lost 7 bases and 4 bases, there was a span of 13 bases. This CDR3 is CASIQGAAYGYTF. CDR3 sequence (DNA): TGTGCCAGCATCCAAGGGGCGGCCTATGGCTACACCTTC.

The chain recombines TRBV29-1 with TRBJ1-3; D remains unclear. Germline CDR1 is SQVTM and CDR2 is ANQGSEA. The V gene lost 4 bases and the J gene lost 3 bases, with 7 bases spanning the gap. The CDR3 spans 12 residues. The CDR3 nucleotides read TGCAGCGTTGTCAACGATGGAAACACCATATATTTT. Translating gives CSVVNDGNTIYF.